The entry below gives a single TCR beta chain sequence along with its context. These data belong to a study of OX40 agonist ivuxolimab in advanced cancers. Study in general: Patients with hepatocellular carcinoma, melanoma, renal cell or head and neck cancer made up the dose-escalation patients. Participants could have had prior anti-PD-1, anti-PD-L1 or anti-CTLA-4 therapy, and less than 45% had some.

This table comes from immunoSEQ multiplex PCR, and its TCRdb copy is limited to in-frame clones, with some not included. Among 82,000 or so clones listed, roughly 89% were seen once. V shed 2 bases and J 5 bases; nucleotides not matched to a gene: 3. CDR3 length: 13 residues. The germline CDR1 and CDR2 sequences are SGDLS and YYNGEE. The genes are TRBV9 and TRBJ1-2; TRBD1 agrees at 7 bases. The sequencing used CD4+ or CD8+ T cells sorted from blood, collected in a trial of the OX40 agonist ivuxolimab. The source of this sequence is an adult with an advanced solid tumor such as melanoma, head and neck, liver or kidney cancer. The CDR3 DNA reads as TGTGCCAGCAGCGTTACACAGGGGTATGGCTACACCTTC. It is translated as CASSVTQGYGYTF.